This TCR beta chain was retrieved from a study of OX40 agonist ivuxolimab in advanced cancers. Broader study findings: A proportion of nonresponders additionally exhibited low normalized T-cell clonal expansion.

Using immunoSEQ multiplex PCR, the repertoire was profiled, and TCRdb retains in-frame clones only, with some absent. The data show 55,000 to 90,000 clones, with approximately 80% seen just once and under 1.2% held by the top ten. CDR1 SEHNR and CDR2 FQNEAQ come from the germline V gene (reference sequence). The CDR3 sequence is 16 residues long. Trimming stripped 0 bases from V and 0 bases from J, with 9 bases between. At cycle 4 day 1, cycle 7 day 1, and baseline, blood was sampled. Turning to this clone: Its antigen remains unidentified. The same CDR3 is also encoded by other DNA sequences in this sample.

The V gene is TRBV7-9, the J gene TRBJ1-3; possibly TRBD1 for D (6 bases). This receptor was identified in an adult with an advanced solid tumor such as melanoma, head and neck, liver or kidney cancer. Here the sequenced sample was CD4+ or CD8+ T cells sorted from blood, taken in a trial of the OX40 agonist ivuxolimab. The CDR3 loop reads CASSLAGQYSGNTIYF. The CDR3 nucleotides are TGTGCCAGCAGCTTAGCCGGACAGTACTCTGGAAACACCATATATTTT.